This T cell receptor (beta chain) was obtained from a study of cytomegalovirus exposure and HLA in healthy donors listed by TCRdb under 2017. Regarding the complete study: In an earlier analysis of fewer than 750 of the donors, 250 to 350 Gb of sequence data and about 110 million unique TCR beta sequences from 150 million to 200 million T cells were reported. About 330 gigabases of sequencing data and 70 million to 95 million unique TCR sequences made up an early release that covered around 640 HLA-typed donors. The genetic ancestry cluster associated with self-reported Caucasian donors included roughly four fifths of the 300 to 450 genotyped donors. The study aimed to test whether signatures of past pathogen exposure could be identified by cataloging public T cell receptors. Using immunosequencing, the study profiled T cell repertoires from 666 subjects and related those repertoires to cytomegalovirus serostatus. Besides the first cohort of 666 subjects, a separate validation cohort made up of around 120 different subjects was used. The study combined high-throughput TCR immunosequencing, statistical association of individual TCRs with disease status, and machine learning to predict cytomegalovirus infection status. To study patterns of TCR occurrence, a later analysis re-analyzed previously published TCR beta repertoires from just over 650 donors and added high-resolution HLA genotyping. The later analysis used no new phenotypic data to find candidate immune exposures, relying instead on TCR beta sequences and their occurrence across donors. To decide whether each TCR beta V gene segment behaved as functional or pseudogenic, an earlier analysis of 587 of the donors relied on high-throughput TCR beta sequencing. Donor age, sex, ethnicity and CMV serostatus were compiled alongside the repertoire data. Genome-wide SNP genotypes for about 65% of the 666 donors were used in a later genetic analysis, which treated that subset as a discovery cohort. Every discovery cohort repertoire had been produced on one sequencing platform. HLA typing included class I and class II loci at four-digit resolution. The number of donors typed differed by locus, with roughly 629-640 for A, B, C, DRB1 and DQB1, roughly 550 for DQA1, 606 for DPA1, and over 400 for DPB1. Because of strong linkage in the cohort, roughly 5 DR-DQ haplotypes were treated as single units for association and clustering. Among some 410 genotyped donors of the cohort, an average of roughly 240,000 unique TCR beta nucleotide sequences were sequenced per donor, roughly 20% of them non-productive. General study outcomes and caveats: In a later analysis, most CMV-associated TCR beta chains were found to appear HLA-restricted, with HLA associations seemingly driven largely by CMV exposure. A later analysis associated about 17,000 TCR beta sequences with specific HLA alleles at a false discovery rate of 0.05. In a later genetic analysis, a missense DCLRE1C variant was associated with V-gene and J-gene trimming of TCR beta chains, and the association was replicated in an independent cohort. A further reported finding was that TCR beta sequences accurately predicted the HLA-A and HLA-B alleles for most subjects in the first cohort. A later genetic analysis reported fewer N-insertions in productive TCRs among donors in an Asian-associated ancestry cluster than the 666-donor mean. In a later analysis, the rate of TCR association differed among HLA loci, with DRB1 alleles having the most associated TCRs and HLA-C alleles having the fewest. Linkage disequilibrium might explain the correlated functional status among segregating V segments, but an unknown experimental factor could not be excluded. Compared with equally common non-associated chains, HLA-associated TCR beta chains in a later analysis were more clonally expanded and had lower generation probabilities. Some IMGT-functional V segments, including TRBV6-2 and TRBV6-3, could not be told apart with the 87-base-pair reads, so those segments were excluded. Because HLA typing was missing for some donors at each locus, association tests included only the typed subset. The presence/absence analyses assumed that sequencing depth was roughly uniform across donors, and that assumption may not be true. A cluster of highly shared sequence variants was judged likely to represent a technical artifact of the sequencing pipeline. CMV serostatus was the only immune exposure information available for the cohort. The classifier was reported to diagnose cytomegalovirus status with high specificity and sensitivity in both the original cohort and the validation cohort. The authors suggested that the approach could potentially be generalized to other disease states and immunological phenotypes. In vitro tests confirmed that a few of the cytomegalovirus-associated TCR beta chains recognize cytomegalovirus antigens. In an earlier analysis of approximately 600 of the donors, most TCR beta V segments were observed in productive rearrangements about 90% or about 30% of the time, broadly matching IMGT annotations. The study listed approximately 160 TCR beta chains as associated with cytomegalovirus. Across donors, most TCR sequences were observed very rarely, whereas some public TCRs were present in many individuals. A later analysis reported that several top co-occurrence clusters appeared linked to parvovirus B19, influenza, CMV and Epstein-Barr virus. Because counts were too low, under 20 rarely observed V segments, including chromosome 9 orphons, were left out of the earlier analysis of 587 of the donors. When HLA alleles, especially DR and DQ, strongly co-occurred, attributing TCR associations to individual alleles was difficult. The cohort was sequenced for TCR beta chains only, and without alpha or paired-chain data the features that could be detected were limited.

The cohort comprised 670 or so healthy bone marrow donors. At the time of sampling, all cohort members were nominally healthy, though unrecorded immune exposures were likely present. The donor was CMV seropositive and was included in the group of some 290 seropositive cohort members. A peripheral blood sample was provided by each donor, and peripheral blood mononuclear cells were used for TCR beta sequencing. Genomic DNA was extracted from the blood cell samples with the Qiagen DNeasy Blood Extraction Kit. This clone was seen once. Its antigen is currently not known. No per-base quality is available; no much larger clone lies one base away. The library was built by means of the immunoSEQ multiplex PCR assay. The multiplex PCR relied on a mix of 60 forward primers for TCR Vbeta segments and 13 reverse primers for TCR Jbeta segments. A multiplex PCR assay on genomic DNA amplified the CDR3 region of rearranged TCR beta genes. Amplified TCR beta libraries were sequenced as 87-base-pair reads on the Illumina HiSeq System. As for the original processing: Across the 500 to 750 repertoires, a later analysis counted some 81 million unique TCR beta chains, around 11 million of which were shared by at least two donors. A nearest-neighbor algorithm error-corrected the raw reads and collapsed the reads into unique sequences, merging closely related sequences to remove PCR and sequencing errors. Alignment of CDR3 sequences to IMGT reference sequences was used to assign V, D and J gene segments. Each retained sequence needed at least a six-nucleotide match to both a V gene segment and a J gene segment. Rearrangements were called productive when the CDR3 lacked stop codons and stayed in frame with V and J; all others were non-productive. CDR3 was defined by IMGT convention, running from the second conserved V-encoded cysteine to the conserved J-encoded phenylalanine. In an earlier analysis of around 600 of the donors, sequences lacking an unambiguous match to a single V gene segment were excluded. An earlier analysis of several hundred of the donors called V segments functional above 56.7% productive rearrangements and segregating when the between-donor standard deviation exceeded 5%. A statistical classification framework was developed to diagnose cytomegalovirus status using the catalog of TCR beta chain sequences. In a later analysis, TCR nucleotide sequences were compared against IMGT/GENE-DB human TR gene sequences so that V and J genes could be assigned. The TCRdist pipeline was used in a later analysis to assign CDR3 sequences and most-parsimonious VDJ recombination scenarios. In a later analysis, every TCR beta chain was defined by the combination of its CDR3 amino acid sequence and its V-gene family, and reads without a unique V-gene family were dropped. As a way to deal with suspected cross-contamination and a sequencing artifact, a later analysis dropped 450 to 700 nucleotide sequences that were highly shared and had low generation probability. In a later analysis, a clonal expansion index was calculated for each public chain from normalized within-repertoire ranks of inferred template counts. In a later analysis, generation probabilities were computed with a VDJ recombination model fitted to out-of-frame rearrangements, and the resulting probabilities were checked against IGoR. A later analysis scored TCR-TCR, TCR-HLA and TCR-CMV co-occurrence with hypergeometric tests, applying a repertoire-size bias correction to TCR pairs. False discovery rates were estimated in a later analysis by permuting HLA or CMV assignments 20 times. In a later analysis, co-occurring TCRs were grouped with DBSCAN, and TCRdist sequence similarity was added when clustering was performed within HLA-allele-positive subsets. Repertoires with fewer than 30,000 or more than 120,000 public chains were left out of co-occurrence clustering, as were a handful of repertoires with anomalous nucleotide sharing. Entries here come from immuneACCESS through TCRdb and include only in-frame sequences with V and J called. Some clones fail to appear in such tables; in the studies checked, an unresolved V gene covers under half of the shortfall, and the cause of the remainder is unknown. The V and J calls and clone size were taken over from that table, and D and trimming were inferred from the DNA. Recorded for this sample are over 150,000 clones; 70% to 90% of them occurred a single time. Over 2.5% of the sample is taken by the ten largest.

Trimming takes 3 bases off V and 5 bases off J; junction bases not matched to a gene: 10. The germline V gene provides CDR1 SGHTA and CDR2 FQGNSA. There are 17 amino acids in the CDR3, from cysteine to phenylalanine inclusive. This entry keeps only the CDR3 DNA: 51 bases, framed from base 1. The specimen was PBMCs. The clonotype comes from a man under 40 in good health and CMV-seropositive. The rearranged segments are TRBV7-2 and TRBJ2-2, and TRBD1 matches 9 of the central bases. The DNA reads as follows: TGTGCCAGCAGCTTCCACCGGGACAGGGTCGGGACCGGGGAGCTGTTTTTT. The resulting protein is CASSFHRDRVGTGELFF.